Shown below are 32 T cell receptor beta chains from a single sample sequenced in a study of T-cell memory formation after mild COVID-19. TCRdb reanalysed the 5' RACE reads using MiXCR and keeps one entry per CDR3 protein. The repertoire holds roughly 500,000 distinct CDR3 sequences, with roughly 22% as singletons. Sequenced material: PBMCs or a T cell subset sorted from them (not recorded which). These TCRs come from an adult woman who had mild COVID-19 (a few samples of this study predate the infection). Cell type and time point are not known.

This chain uses TRBV12-5 with TRBJ1-2, with a tentative D call TRBD1 (5 bases). In germline, CDR1 is LGHNT, CDR2 FRNRAP. The V end lost 5 bases, the J end lost 7 bases, and 11 bases lay between the germline ends. The CDR3 contains 12 residues. The DNA for the CDR3 is TGTGCTAGTGGTCTCGCGGGGGGTGGCTACACCTTC. Protein product: CASGLAGGGYTF.

This clonotype was seen a single time. The gene calls are TRBV6-5 and TRBJ2-1, with 7 nucleotides matching TRBD2. J was trimmed by 4 bases and V by 7 bases; bases with no gene match: 7. This CDR3 region has 14 residues. From germline, CDR1 is MNHEY and CDR2 SVGAGI. In DNA, the CDR3 is TGTGCCAGCAAGAACGGGGGGAAGTACAATGAGCAGTTCTTC. This codes for CASKNGGKYNEQFF.

The rearrangement uses TRBV7-9 and TRBJ2-3, with D tentatively TRBD1 (5 bases). Germline CDR1 SEHNR, CDR2 FQNEAQ (reference sequence). The CDR3 covers 19 residues. Trimming shortened V by 4 bases and J by 6 bases, and 29 bases separated the two germline ends. As DNA, the CDR3 is TGTGCCAGCAGCTCCTCACGGCTTCGGGTAGGGGCCTACGACGATACGCAGTATTTT. This encodes CASSSSRLRVGAYDDTQYF.

V and J are TRBV7-6 and TRBJ2-2; TRBD2 agrees at 8 bases. This CDR3 comprises 15 residues. Trimming removed 2 bases from V and 6 bases from J; junction bases left unmatched: 5. CDR1 is SGHVS and CDR2 is FNYEAQ in the germline V gene. The CDR3 here is CASSLLPGLAGELFF. The CDR3 coding sequence is TGTGCCAGCAGCTTACTACCGGGACTAGCCGGGGAGCTGTTTTTT.

This clonotype was counted ten times or more. The chain recombines TRBV5-1 with TRBJ2-3, with TRBD2 as a possible D gene (6 bases). This CDR3 is 16 amino acids long. The V end was cut by 4 bases, the J end by 5 bases, with 20 bases between. Germline CDR1 SGHRS, CDR2 YFSETQ. This CDR3 is CASSDLPAGTRDTQYF. Written as DNA, the CDR3 is TGCGCCAGCAGCGATCTTCCAGCGGGCACTAGAGATACGCAGTATTTT.

The chain couples TRBV7-3 to TRBJ2-5; perhaps TRBD1 as D (5 bases). The V gene's germline CDR1 is SGHTA and CDR2 FQGTGA. V lost 2 bases and J 2 bases, leaving 9 bases between the germline ends. The CDR3 runs to 14 residues. In nucleotides, the CDR3 is TGTGCCAGCAGCTTAGGGGCAAGTCAAGAGACCCAGTACTTC. Translation: CASSLGASQETQYF.

This clonotype was seen only a few times. This chain connects TRBV21-1 to TRBJ1-5. TRBV21-1 is termed a pseudogene. The CDR3 consists of 16 residues. The CDR3 region has the DNA TGTGCCAGCAGCAAATGGTATAGTGATAGCAATCAGCCCCAGCATTTT. Amino acids: CASSKWYSDSNQPQHF.

The rearrangement uses TRBV4-3 and TRBJ2-1, with 10 positions matching TRBD2. J lost 6 bases, V lost 0 bases, and 5 bases had no gene match. The germline V gene encodes CDR1 LGHNA and CDR2 YSLEER. The CDR3 contains 16 residues. The CDR3 sequence: CASSQDMGLAFNEQFF. The CDR3 DNA reads as TGCGCCAGCAGCCAAGACATGGGACTAGCGTTCAATGAGCAGTTCTTC.

This clonotype came up a few times. The chain is built from TRBV20-1 and TRBJ2-7; D unclear. V gave up 4 bases and J gave up 0 bases, with 13 bases separating them. The V gene's germline CDR1 is DFQATT and CDR2 SNEGSKA (reference sequence). The CDR3 has 14 residues. This chain's CDR3 is CSATPGPSSYEQYF. CDR3 nucleotides: TGCAGTGCTACCCCCGGACCGTCCTCCTACGAGCAGTACTTC.

This clonotype showed up many times. V and J are TRBV4-3 and TRBJ2-4; D is possibly TRBD1 or TRBD2 (5 bases each). The germline V gene encodes CDR1 LGHNA and CDR2 YSLEER. CDR3 size: 18 residues. Trimming pared 1 base from V and 2 bases from J, leaving 18 bases between. The CDR3 bases are TGCGCCAGCAGCCAAGTCGGGCTGGGGGTGGGGACCAAAAACATTCAGTACTTC. The encoded protein is CASSQVGLGVGTKNIQYF.

The rearrangement uses TRBV9 and TRBJ2-3, with D perhaps TRBD2 (6 bases). Germline CDR1 is SGDLS and CDR2 is YYNGEE. Between the trimmed V and J ends, which lost 3 bases and 0 bases, there was a span of 14 bases. The CDR3 contains 16 residues. CDR3 region: CASSELLGGSTDTQYF. CDR3 DNA sequence: TGTGCCAGCAGCGAACTACTGGGGGGTAGCACAGATACGCAGTATTTT.

This clonotype was observed at least ten times. The chain joins TRBV3-1 to TRBJ2-7, with 7 bases aligning to TRBD2. Germline V CDR1 and CDR2: LGHDT, YNNKEL (reference sequence). The V segment lost 1 base and the J segment 4 bases; nucleotides outside the gene matches: 1. The CDR3 sequence is 13 residues long. The CDR3 sequence is CASSQAGGYEQYF. In DNA form, the CDR3 reads TGTGCCAGCAGCCAAGCGGGGGGTTACGAGCAGTACTTC.

The table lists this clonotype with many counts. The chain is built from TRBV4-2 and TRBJ2-1; the D call may be TRBD1 or TRBD2 (6 bases each). V dropped 5 bases and J dropped 2 bases, with 16 bases sitting between them. Germline CDR1 is LGHNA and CDR2 is YNFKEQ. This CDR3 is 16 amino acids long. CDR3 residues: CASSTQGGSAYNEQFF. CDR3 nucleotides: TGTGCCAGCAGCACCCAAGGGGGGTCTGCCTACAATGAGCAGTTCTTC.

This clonotype occurred many times. The rearrangement joins TRBV5-1 to TRBJ2-7; 7 bases line up with TRBD1. Germline-derived CDR1 and CDR2 are SGHRS and YFSETQ. CDR3 length: 14 residues. Losses at the gene ends were 4 bases for V and 2 bases for J; bases not matched to a gene: 6. The CDR3 here is CASSLTGTAYEQYF. CDR3 nucleotide sequence: TGCGCCAGCAGCCTAACCGGGACAGCCTACGAGCAGTACTTC.

This clonotype was counted a few times. The V call is TRBV5-1, the J call TRBJ2-7, with 7 bases fitting TRBD1. The CDR3 runs to 18 residues. Unmatched junction bases numbered 14, after V lost 2 bases and J lost 0 bases. CDR1 SGHRS and CDR2 YFSETQ come from the germline V gene. In DNA form, the CDR3 reads TGCGCCAGCAGCTTAAAACCCGGGACAGAGACTTTCTCCTACGAGCAGTACTTC. Translation gives CASSLKPGTETFSYEQYF.

The gene calls are TRBV4-1 and TRBJ1-1, with D possibly matching TRBD1 (5 bases). Trimming cost V 2 bases and J 3 bases, with 13 bases left between them. The CDR3 length is 15 residues. Germline V gives CDR1 MGHRA, CDR2 YSYEKL. The CDR3, as DNA: TGCGCCAGCAGCCAATTACAGGCGTCGTACACTGAAGCTTTCTTT. It is translated as CASSQLQASYTEAFF.

This chain links TRBV30 with TRBJ1-1, with D maybe TRBD1 (5 bases). CDR1 GTSNPN and CDR2 SVGIG come from the germline V gene (reference sequence). The CDR3 consists of 13 residues. V was clipped by 0 bases and J by 4 bases, with 9 bases between them. CDR3 in amino acids: CAWSVRRGTEAFF. The CDR3 nucleotides read TGTGCCTGGAGTGTACGGAGGGGCACTGAAGCTTTCTTT. The variable domain in full, with the rest retrieved from reference TRBV30 and TRBJ1-1, is SQTIHQWPATLVQPVGSPLSLECTVEGTSNPNLYWYRQAAGRGLQLLFYSVGIGQISSEVPQNLSASRPQDRQFILSSKKLLLSDSGFYLCAWSVRRGTEAFFGQGTRLTVV.

The chain joins TRBV7-8 to TRBJ2-5; 10 nucleotides align to TRBD1. The germline V gene has CDR1 SGHVS and CDR2 FQNEAQ. The CDR3 has 15 residues. The J segment lost 7 bases and the V segment lost 2 bases, leaving 7 bases of the junction unmatched. The CDR3 is CASSLLKDRGGTQYF. The CDR3 DNA reads TGTGCCAGCAGCTTACTAAAGGACAGGGGGGGGACCCAGTACTTC. Full variable domain (outside the CDR3, taken from reference TRBV7-8 and TRBJ2-5): GAGVSQSPRYKVAKRGQDVALRCDPISGHVSLFWYQQALGQGPEFLTYFQNEAQLDKSGLPSDRFFAERPEGSVSTLKIQRTQQEDSAVYLCASSLLKDRGGTQYFGPGTRLLVL.

CDR3 amino acids: CASSTNPGTEGDGYTF. In nucleotides, the CDR3 is TGTGCCAGCAGTACGAACCCCGGGACAGAGGGGGATGGCTACACCTTC. The chain carries TRBV12-3 or TRBV12-4 and TRBJ1-2; 7 nucleotides match TRBD1. J was trimmed by 6 bases and V by 5 bases; bases with no gene match: 15. CDR3 length: 16 amino acids.

This clonotype turned up a few times. The chain joins TRBV7-3 to TRBJ2-3; D unclear. V was clipped by 5 bases and J by 5 bases, with 11 bases between them. Germline V gene sequence: CDR1 SGHTA, CDR2 FQGTGA. CDR3 length: 13 residues. The CDR3, as DNA: TGTGCCAGCAGCCCCCCCGGACGAGATACGCAGTATTTT. Amino acid sequence: CASSPPGRDTQYF.

The chain links TRBV12-3 or TRBV12-4 to TRBJ1-1; 8 positions match TRBD1. The junction had 8 bases not matched to a gene; V was cut back by 7 bases and J by 4 bases. This CDR3 has 14 residues. CDR3 sequence (DNA): TGTGCCAGCAAACTTCGGACAGGGAGCACTGAAGCTTTCTTT. Encoded protein: CASKLRTGSTEAFF.

The chain recombines TRBV6-1 with TRBJ2-5; either TRBD1 or TRBD2 may fit D (5 bases each). V lost 6 bases and J 5 bases, leaving 19 bases between the germline ends. Germline-derived CDR1 and CDR2 are MNHNS and SASEGT. The CDR3 extends over 15 amino acids. CDR3 sequence: CASSPGRINWETQYF. The CDR3 nucleotides are TGTGCCAGCAGCCCGGGACGGATAAATTGGGAGACCCAGTACTTC.

This clonotype was counted a few times. The chain employs TRBV11-2 and TRBJ1-2; D might be TRBD1 (5 bases). V lost 0 bases to trimming and J lost 4 bases, with 12 bases between them. The CDR3 loop spans 15 amino acids. Germline V gives CDR1 SGHAT, CDR2 FQNNGV. DNA for the CDR3: TGTGCCAGCAGCTTAGAGGGGGTCCCCCTCTATGGCTACACCTTC. It is translated as CASSLEGVPLYGYTF.

The chain joins TRBV18 to TRBJ2-5; 7 bases fit TRBD1. The CDR3 contains 15 residues. Germline assignment: CDR1 KGHSH and CDR2 LQKENI. Trimming removed 2 bases from V and 4 bases from J; junction bases left unmatched: 7. CDR3 sequence reads: CASSPFKGAGETQYF. CDR3 in DNA: TGTGCCAGCTCACCATTTAAGGGGGCCGGAGAGACCCAGTACTTC.

The sample holds a few counts of this clonotype. The chain uses TRBV11-2 and TRBJ2-1; TRBD1 matches at 9 bases. Germline V lookup: CDR1 SGHAT, CDR2 FQNNGV. After removal of 5 bases from V and 8 bases from J, the junction contained 16 bases not matched to a gene. The CDR3 extends over 17 amino acids. The CDR3 nucleotides read TGTGCCAGCAGCCCGCATAATATCGGGACAGGGTCCGATGAGCAGTTCTTC. Protein: CASSPHNIGTGSDEQFF.

This sequence joins TRBV30 and TRBJ2-1, with D maybe TRBD2 (5 bases). Between the trimmed V and J ends, which lost 1 base and 8 bases, there was a span of 18 bases. This CDR3 comprises 15 residues. The germline V gene has CDR1 GTSNPN and CDR2 SVGIG (reference sequence). The CDR3 loop is CAWSAVAATGYEQFF. DNA for the CDR3: TGTGCCTGGAGTGCCGTCGCGGCCACGGGGTATGAGCAGTTCTTC. Supplemented by reference TRBV30 and TRBJ2-1, the full variable domain reads SQTIHQWPATLVQPVGSPLSLECTVEGTSNPNLYWYRQAAGRGLQLLFYSVGIGQISSEVPQNLSASRPQDRQFILSSKKLLLSDSGFYLCAWSAVAATGYEQFFGPGTRLTVL.

This chain joins TRBV20-1 and TRBJ2-1, with 9 bases that match TRBD2. The V gene end was trimmed by 6 bases and the J gene end by 5 bases; junction bases not matched to a gene: 11. The CDR3 runs to 15 residues. CDR1 is DFQATT and CDR2 is SNEGSKA in the germline V gene (reference sequence). The CDR3 sequence: CSALSGREGHNEQFF. CDR3 nucleotide sequence: TGCAGTGCACTTTCGGGGCGGGAGGGCCACAATGAGCAGTTCTTC.

This clonotype turned up a few times. The CDR3: CASIGTRGYEQYF. The CDR3 DNA reads TGTGCCAGCATAGGGACCAGGGGCTACGAGCAGTACTTC. This rearrangement joins TRBV2 to TRBJ2-7; a possible D gene is TRBD1 (6 bases). Trimming shortened V by 7 bases and J by 3 bases, and 13 bases separated the two germline ends. The CDR3 extends over 13 amino acids. Germline values: CDR1 SNHLY, CDR2 FYNNEI.

This clonotype was found a few times. The chain links TRBV3-1 to TRBJ2-5; 11 bases are a match to TRBD2. Germline V CDR1 and CDR2: LGHDT, YNNKEL (reference sequence). The CDR3 extends over 15 amino acids. With 3 bases clipped from V and 5 bases from J, the junction kept 5 bases outside the gene matches. CDR3 nucleotide sequence: TGTGCCAGCAGCCAGGGACTAGCGGTGACGGAGACCCAGTACTTC. It yields the protein CASSQGLAVTETQYF.

The rearrangement uses TRBV7-6 and TRBJ2-7; D gene uncertain. Germline V gene data show CDR1 as SGHVS and CDR2 as FNYEAQ. V lost 1 base, J lost 6 bases, and 13 bases lay in between. The CDR3 loop spans 14 amino acids. CDR3: CASSLGIGSAEQYF. The DNA for the CDR3 is TGTGCCAGCAGCTTAGGGATAGGGTCGGCCGAGCAGTACTTC.

This clonotype was seen more than once but under ten times. This chain joins TRBV30 and TRBJ2-1; D possibly corresponds to TRBD1 (6 bases). There are 11 residues in the CDR3. Trimming left V 2 bases short and J 9 bases short, with 8 bases between. Looked up from germline, CDR1 is GTSNPN and CDR2 is SVGIG (reference sequence). The chain's CDR3 is CAWSFRGEQFF. The CDR3, as DNA: TGTGCCTGGAGTTTCAGGGGTGAGCAGTTCTTC.

The chain links TRBV24-1 to TRBJ1-2; D possibly corresponds to TRBD1 (5 bases). V was clipped by 1 base and J by 7 bases, with 12 bases between them. The germline gives CDR1 KGHDR, CDR2 SFDVKD. The CDR3 is made up of 14 amino acids. This chain's CDR3 is CATSDFGAAGGYTF. CDR3 nucleotides: TGTGCCACCAGTGATTTTGGGGCGGCGGGTGGCTACACCTTC.